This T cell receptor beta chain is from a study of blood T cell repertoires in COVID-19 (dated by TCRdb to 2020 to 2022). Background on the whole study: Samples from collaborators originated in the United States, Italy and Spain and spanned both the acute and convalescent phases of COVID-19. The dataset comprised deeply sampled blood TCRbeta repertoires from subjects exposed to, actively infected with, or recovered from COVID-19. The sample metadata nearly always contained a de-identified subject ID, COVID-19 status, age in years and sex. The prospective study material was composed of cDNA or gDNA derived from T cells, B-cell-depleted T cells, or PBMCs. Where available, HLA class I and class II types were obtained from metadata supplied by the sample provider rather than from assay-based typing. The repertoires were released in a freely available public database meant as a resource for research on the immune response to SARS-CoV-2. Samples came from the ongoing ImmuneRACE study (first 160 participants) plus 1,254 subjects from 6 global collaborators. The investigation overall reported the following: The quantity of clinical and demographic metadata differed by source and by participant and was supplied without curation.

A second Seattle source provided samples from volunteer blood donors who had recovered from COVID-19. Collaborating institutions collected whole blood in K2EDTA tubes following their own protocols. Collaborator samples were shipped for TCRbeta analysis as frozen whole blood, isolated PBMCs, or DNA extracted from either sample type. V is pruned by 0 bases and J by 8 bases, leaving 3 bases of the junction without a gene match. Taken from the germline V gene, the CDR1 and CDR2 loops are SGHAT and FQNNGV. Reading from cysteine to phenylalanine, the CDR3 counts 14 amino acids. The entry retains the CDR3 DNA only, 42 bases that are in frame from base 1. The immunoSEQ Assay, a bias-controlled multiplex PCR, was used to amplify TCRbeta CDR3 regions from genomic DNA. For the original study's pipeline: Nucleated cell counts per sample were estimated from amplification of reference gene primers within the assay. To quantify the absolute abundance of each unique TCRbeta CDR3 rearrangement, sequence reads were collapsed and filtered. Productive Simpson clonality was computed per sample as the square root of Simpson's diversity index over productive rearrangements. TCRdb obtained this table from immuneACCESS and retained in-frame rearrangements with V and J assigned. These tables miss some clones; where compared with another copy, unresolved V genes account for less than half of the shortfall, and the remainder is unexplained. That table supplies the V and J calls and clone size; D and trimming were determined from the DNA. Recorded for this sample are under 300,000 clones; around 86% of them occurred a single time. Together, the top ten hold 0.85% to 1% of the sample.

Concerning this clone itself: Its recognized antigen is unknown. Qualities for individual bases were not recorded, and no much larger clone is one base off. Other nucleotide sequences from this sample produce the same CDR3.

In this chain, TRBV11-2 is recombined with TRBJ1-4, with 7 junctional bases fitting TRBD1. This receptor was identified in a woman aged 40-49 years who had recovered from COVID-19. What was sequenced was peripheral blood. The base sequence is TGTGCCAGCAGCTTAGATAGGGGGCGGGAAAAACTGTTTTTT. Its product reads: CASSLDRGREKLFF.